The 5 T cell receptor beta chains in this list originate from one sample, sequenced in a study of blood T cell repertoires in COVID-19. Sequenced by immunoSEQ multiplex PCR; TCRdb stores in-frame clones only, minus some. The profile shows around 25,000 clones, almost 90% of them singletons. The sequencing sample was made of peripheral blood. The source of these receptors is a human donor in a cohort sampled during active COVID-19.

This clone has a handful of counts. The gene calls are TRBV27 and TRBJ2-1; 14 bases fit TRBD2. The CDR3 sequence is 15 residues long. Germline values: CDR1 MNHEY, CDR2 SMNVEV (reference sequence). With V trimmed by 6 bases and J by 7 bases, 5 bases remained unmatched. The CDR3 region is CASRLGLAGDNEQFF. Written as DNA, the CDR3 is TGTGCCAGCAGACTGGGACTAGCGGGAGATAATGAGCAGTTCTTC.

The V and J genes are TRBV28 and TRBJ2-3; 8 nucleotides align to TRBD2. Germline V gene data show CDR1 as MDHEN and CDR2 as SYDVKM. Germline trimming cut 8 bases from V and 2 bases from J; bases unmatched to any gene: 30. The CDR3 runs 22 residues. The CDR3 sequence: CASGGFRDTLAGTTPITDTQYF. Written as DNA, the CDR3 is TGTGCCAGCGGTGGATTCCGGGACACTTTAGCGGGAACGACTCCGATCACAGATACGCAGTATTTT.

V is TRBV7-2 and J is TRBJ1-1, with D uncertain. Trimming stripped 3 bases from V and 3 bases from J, with 11 bases between. This CDR3 has 14 residues. Germline V lookup: CDR1 SGHTA, CDR2 FQGNSA. The CDR3 DNA is TGTGCCAGCAGCTTTAGTCCGATTGACACTGAAGCTTTCTTT. Translated: CASSFSPIDTEAFF.

The chain couples TRBV12-5 to TRBJ1-2; D is ambiguous. Per germline, CDR1 LGHNT and CDR2 FRNRAP. This CDR3 has 15 amino acids. Trimming took 7 bases from V and 2 from J, leaving 17 bases between them. The CDR3 DNA is TGTGCTAGTGCCAACAGACCTTCCGCAAACTATGGCTACACCTTC. This encodes CASANRPSANYGYTF.

The gene calls are TRBV6-2 or TRBV6-3 and TRBJ1-2; TRBD1 matches 9 bases. V lost 4 bases, J lost 8 bases, and 5 bases stayed unmatched. Germline V gene lookup returns CDR1 MNHEY and CDR2 SVGEGT. The CDR3 runs 13 residues. The CDR3 DNA follows: TGTGCCAGCAGTTTCCGGGACAGGGTCGGCTACACCTTC. It is translated as CASSFRDRVGYTF.